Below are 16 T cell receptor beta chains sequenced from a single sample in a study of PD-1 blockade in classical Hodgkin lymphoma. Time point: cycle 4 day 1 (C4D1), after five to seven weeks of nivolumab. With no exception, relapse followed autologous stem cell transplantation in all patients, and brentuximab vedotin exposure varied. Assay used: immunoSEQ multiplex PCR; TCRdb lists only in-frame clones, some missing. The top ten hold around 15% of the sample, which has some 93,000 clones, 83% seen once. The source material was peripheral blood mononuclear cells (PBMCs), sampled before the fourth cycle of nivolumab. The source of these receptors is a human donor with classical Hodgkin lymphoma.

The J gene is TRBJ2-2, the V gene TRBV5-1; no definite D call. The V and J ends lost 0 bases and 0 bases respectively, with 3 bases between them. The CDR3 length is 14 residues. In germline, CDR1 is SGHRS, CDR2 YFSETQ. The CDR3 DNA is TGCGCCAGCAGCTTGGCGGCGAACACCGGGGAGCTGTTTTTT. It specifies CASSLAANTGELFF.

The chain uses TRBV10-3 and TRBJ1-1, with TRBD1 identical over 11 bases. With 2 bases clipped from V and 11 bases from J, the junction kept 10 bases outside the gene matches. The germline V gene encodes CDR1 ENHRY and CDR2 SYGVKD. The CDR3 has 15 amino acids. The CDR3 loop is CAISEGQGQGVYAFF. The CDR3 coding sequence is TGTGCCATCAGTGAGGGGCAGGGACAGGGGGTATACGCTTTCTTT.

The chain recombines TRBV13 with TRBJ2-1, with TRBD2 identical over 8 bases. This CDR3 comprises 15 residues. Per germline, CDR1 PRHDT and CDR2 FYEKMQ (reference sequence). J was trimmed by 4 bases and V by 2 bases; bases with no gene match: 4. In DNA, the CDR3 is TGTGCCAGCAGCTTATATAGCGGGAATTACAATGAGCAGTTCTTC. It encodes CASSLYSGNYNEQFF.

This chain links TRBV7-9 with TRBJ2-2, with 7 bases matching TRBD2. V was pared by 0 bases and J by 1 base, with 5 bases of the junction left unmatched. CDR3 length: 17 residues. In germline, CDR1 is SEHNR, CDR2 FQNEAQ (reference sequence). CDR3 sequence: CASSLARASGNTGELFF. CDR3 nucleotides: TGTGCCAGCAGCTTAGCGAGGGCTAGCGGGAACACCGGGGAGCTGTTTTTT.

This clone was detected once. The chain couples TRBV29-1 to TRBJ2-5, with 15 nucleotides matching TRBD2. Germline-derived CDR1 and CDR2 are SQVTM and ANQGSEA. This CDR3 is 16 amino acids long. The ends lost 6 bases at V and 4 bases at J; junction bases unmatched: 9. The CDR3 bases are TGCAGCGTAGCTCCGGGACTAGCGGGAGGTGGAGAGACCCAGTACTTC. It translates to CSVAPGLAGGGETQYF.

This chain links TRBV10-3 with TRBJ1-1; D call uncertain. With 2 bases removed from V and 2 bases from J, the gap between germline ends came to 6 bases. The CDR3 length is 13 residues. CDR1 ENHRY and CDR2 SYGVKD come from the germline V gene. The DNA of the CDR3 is TGTGCCATCAGTGAGCTAGTAAACACTGAAGCTTTCTTT. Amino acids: CAISELVNTEAFF.

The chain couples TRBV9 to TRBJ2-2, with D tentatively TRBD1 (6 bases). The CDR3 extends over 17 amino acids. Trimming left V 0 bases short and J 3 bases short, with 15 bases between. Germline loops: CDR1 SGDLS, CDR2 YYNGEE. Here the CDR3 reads CASSVGGTGIYTGELFF. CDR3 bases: TGTGCCAGCAGCGTAGGGGGCACAGGGATTTACACCGGGGAGCTGTTTTTT.

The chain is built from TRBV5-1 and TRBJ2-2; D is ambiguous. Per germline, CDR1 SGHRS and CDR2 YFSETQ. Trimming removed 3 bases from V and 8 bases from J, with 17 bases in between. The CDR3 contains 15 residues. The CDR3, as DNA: TGCGCCAGCAGCTCGGGCGTTGGTATATTTGGGGAGCTGTTTTTT. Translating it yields CASSSGVGIFGELFF. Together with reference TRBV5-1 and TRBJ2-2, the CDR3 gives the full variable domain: KAGVTQTPRYLIKTRGQQVTLSCSPISGHRSVSWYQQTPGQGLQFLFEYFSETQRNKGNFPGRFSGRQFSNSRSEMNVSTLELGDSALYLCASSSGVGIFGELFFGEGSRLTVL.

CDR3 nucleotide sequence: TGTGCCAGCAGCCGTCCTAACACTGAAGCTTTCTTT. Encoded protein: CASSRPNTEAFF. The genes are TRBV13 and TRBJ1-1, with D hard to call. Trimming left V 5 bases short and J 2 bases short, with 6 bases between. The CDR3 loop spans 12 amino acids. Germline V CDR1 and CDR2: PRHDT, FYEKMQ (reference sequence).

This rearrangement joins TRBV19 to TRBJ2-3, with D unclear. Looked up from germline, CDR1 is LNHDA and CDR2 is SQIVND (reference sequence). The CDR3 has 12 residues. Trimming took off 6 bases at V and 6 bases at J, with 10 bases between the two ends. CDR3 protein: CASRIAGDTQYF. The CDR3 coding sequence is TGTGCCAGTAGAATTGCCGGGGATACGCAGTATTTT. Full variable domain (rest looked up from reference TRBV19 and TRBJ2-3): DGGITQSPKYLFRKEGQNVTLSCEQNLNHDAMYWYRQDPGQGLRLIYYSQIVNDFQKGDIAEGYSVSREKKESFPLTVTSAQKNPTAFYLCASRIAGDTQYFGPGTRLTVL.

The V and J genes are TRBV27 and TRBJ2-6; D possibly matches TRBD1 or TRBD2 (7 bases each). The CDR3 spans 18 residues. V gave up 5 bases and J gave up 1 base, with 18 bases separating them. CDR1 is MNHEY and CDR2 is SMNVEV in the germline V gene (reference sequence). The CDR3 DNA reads TGTGCCAGCAGTCCACAGGGGAGGGGGGCTTCTGGGGCCAACGTCCTGACTTTC. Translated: CASSPQGRGASGANVLTF. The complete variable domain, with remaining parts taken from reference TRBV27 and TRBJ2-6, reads EAQVTQNPRYLITVTGKKLTVTCSQNMNHEYMSWYRQDPGLGLRQIYYSMNVEVTDKGDVPEGYKVSRKEKRNFPLILESPSPNQTSLYFCASSPQGRGASGANVLTFGAGSRLTVL.

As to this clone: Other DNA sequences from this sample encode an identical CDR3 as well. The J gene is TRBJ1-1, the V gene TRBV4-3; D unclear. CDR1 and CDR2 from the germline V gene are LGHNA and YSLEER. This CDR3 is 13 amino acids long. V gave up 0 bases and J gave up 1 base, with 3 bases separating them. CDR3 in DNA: TGCGCCAGCAGCCAAGATCGGAACACTGAAGCTTTCTTT. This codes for CASSQDRNTEAFF.

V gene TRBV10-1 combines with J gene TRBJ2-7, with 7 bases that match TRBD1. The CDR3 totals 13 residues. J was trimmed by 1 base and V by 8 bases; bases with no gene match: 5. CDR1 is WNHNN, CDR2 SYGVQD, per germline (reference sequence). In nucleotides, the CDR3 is TGCGCCAGCCAGGACAGGAGTTCCTACGAGCAGTACTTC. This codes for CASQDRSSYEQYF.

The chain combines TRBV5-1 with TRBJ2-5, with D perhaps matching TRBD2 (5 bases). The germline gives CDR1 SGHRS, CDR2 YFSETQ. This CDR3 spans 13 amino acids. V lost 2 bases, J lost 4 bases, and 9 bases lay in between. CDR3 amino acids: CASSFGSGETQYF. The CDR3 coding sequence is TGCGCCAGCAGCTTCGGCAGCGGAGAGACCCAGTACTTC.

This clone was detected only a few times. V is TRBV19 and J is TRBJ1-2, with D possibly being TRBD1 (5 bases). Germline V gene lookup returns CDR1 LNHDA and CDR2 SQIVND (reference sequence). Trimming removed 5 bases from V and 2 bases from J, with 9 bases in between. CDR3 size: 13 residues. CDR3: CASSLDTNYGYTF. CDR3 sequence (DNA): TGTGCCAGTAGTTTGGACACGAACTATGGCTACACCTTC. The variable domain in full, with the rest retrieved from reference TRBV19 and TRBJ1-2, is DGGITQSPKYLFRKEGQNVTLSCEQNLNHDAMYWYRQDPGQGLRLIYYSQIVNDFQKGDIAEGYSVSREKKESFPLTVTSAQKNPTAFYLCASSLDTNYGYTFGSGTRLTVV.

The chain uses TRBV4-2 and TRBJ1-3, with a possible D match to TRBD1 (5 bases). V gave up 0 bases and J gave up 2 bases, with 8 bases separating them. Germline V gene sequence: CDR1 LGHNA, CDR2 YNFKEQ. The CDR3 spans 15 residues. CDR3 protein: CASSQEGGTGNTIYF. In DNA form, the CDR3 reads TGTGCCAGCAGCCAAGAGGGGGGGACTGGAAACACCATATATTTT.